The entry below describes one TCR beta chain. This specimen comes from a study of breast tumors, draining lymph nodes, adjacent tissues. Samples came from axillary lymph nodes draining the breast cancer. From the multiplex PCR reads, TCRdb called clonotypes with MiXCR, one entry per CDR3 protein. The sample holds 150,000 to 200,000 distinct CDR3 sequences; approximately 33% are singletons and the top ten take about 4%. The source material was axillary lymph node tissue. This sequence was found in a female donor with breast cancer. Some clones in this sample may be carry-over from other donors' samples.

This CDR3 reads CASSTIGTQYF. The CDR3 DNA sequence: TGTGCCAGCAGTACGATAGGGACCCAGTACTTC. The chain links TRBV7-9 to TRBJ2-5; D is ambiguous. CDR3 size: 11 residues. CDR1 SEHNR and CDR2 FQNEAQ come from the germline V gene (reference sequence). V was trimmed by 6 bases and J by 7 bases, leaving 9 bases between them. The full variable domain, with the rest looked up from reference TRBV7-9 and TRBJ2-5, is DTGVSQNPRHKITKRGQNVTFRCDPISEHNRLYWYRQTLGQGPEFLTYFQNEAQLEKSRLLSDRFSAERPKGSFSTLEIQRTEQGDSAMYLCASSTIGTQYFGPGTRLLVL.